What follows are 30 T cell receptor beta chains derived from one specimen sequenced in a study of blood T cells in healthy people across ages. Then a second PCR, running roughly 7 to 11 cycles, was carried out with a sample-barcoded 5' primer and a J-beta primer mix. Via MiXCR, TCRdb re-called the 5' RACE reads, giving one row per CDR3 protein. The sample holds 870,000 or so distinct CDR3 sequences, under 30% seen once. Sample: blood. These receptors all stem from an elderly woman in good health.

As regards this clonotype: A clone one base away is much larger, so this may be a read error. This chain uses TRBV6-2 or TRBV6-3 with TRBJ2-3, with 8 bases aligning to TRBD2. The J segment lost 8 bases and the V segment lost 6 bases, leaving 10 bases of the junction unmatched. This CDR3 has 14 residues. Germline V gene sequence: CDR1 MNHEY, CDR2 SVGEGT. CDR3 DNA sequence: TGTGCCAGCAGCCGTAGCGGGGTGCAAGGTACGCAGTATTTT. Translated, it gives CASSRSGVQGTQYF.

This rearrangement joins TRBV5-8 to TRBJ2-1; D is possibly TRBD2 (6 bases). This CDR3 contains 18 residues. The V gene lost 3 bases and the J gene lost 5 bases, with 24 bases spanning the gap. CDR1 is SGHTS, CDR2 YDEGEE, per germline. The CDR3 loop is CASSSTLSGVLPNNEQFF. In DNA form, the CDR3 reads TGTGCCAGCAGCTCGACTCTATCGGGGGTCCTCCCTAACAATGAGCAGTTCTTC.

V gene TRBV24-1 combines with J gene TRBJ2-5, with a possible D match to TRBD2 (7 bases). CDR3 length: 14 amino acids. Looked up from germline, CDR1 is KGHDR and CDR2 is SFDVKD. V dropped 3 bases and J dropped 5 bases, with 12 bases sitting between them. The CDR3 reads CATSDPGEGETQYF. The CDR3 coding sequence is TGTGCCACCAGTGATCCAGGGGAGGGTGAGACCCAGTACTTC.

This clonotype was counted many times. The gene calls are TRBV12-3 or TRBV12-4 and TRBJ1-5; 7 bases map to TRBD1. The CDR3 runs to 15 residues. The ends lost 4 bases at V and 3 bases at J; junction bases unmatched: 6. The CDR3 spells CASSSGTAANQPQHF. Here the CDR3 DNA reads TGTGCCAGCAGTTCCGGGACAGCTGCCAATCAGCCCCAGCATTTT.

For the CDR3, the DNA is TGTGCCAGCAGCAAACAGGGTAGGGACGAGCAGTACTTC. Amino acids: CASSKQGRDEQYF. The genes are TRBV28 and TRBJ2-7; tentative D call: TRBD1 (6 bases). CDR3 size: 13 residues. Trimming left V 6 bases short and J 5 bases short, with 14 bases between. Germline V lookup: CDR1 MDHEN, CDR2 SYDVKM.

Ten or more counts support this clonotype. The V and J genes are TRBV20-1 and TRBJ1-2; D is unresolved. The germline gives CDR1 DFQATT, CDR2 SNEGSKA (reference sequence). Trimming left V 0 bases short and J 4 bases short, with 12 bases between. CDR3 length: 14 residues. This chain's CDR3 is CSAREGSLSYGYTF. CDR3 bases: TGCAGTGCTAGAGAGGGGAGTCTGAGCTATGGCTACACCTTC.

The chain combines TRBV5-6 with TRBJ2-7; no definite D call. The J call may be in error: the DNA end matches TRBJ2-5 better. Germline values: CDR1 SGHDT, CDR2 YYEEEE. The CDR3 contains 12 residues. The CDR3 protein is CASSGFGETQYF. As DNA, the CDR3 is TGTGCCAGCAGCGGCTTCGGGGAGACCCAGTACTTC.

This chain joins TRBV7-2 and TRBJ2-1; 7 bases match TRBD2. The J call may be faulty, since TRBJ2-7 better matches the DNA end. The CDR3 contains 16 residues. Germline CDR1 is SGHTA and CDR2 is FQGNSA. The CDR3 sequence: CASSLVGGSSYNEQYF. Here the CDR3 DNA reads TGTGCCAGCAGCTTAGTAGGCGGGAGCTCCTACAATGAGCAGTACTTC.

This clonotype occurred a few times. For the CDR3, the DNA is TGCGCCAGCAGCTTGGACCAAAGCTCCTATAATTCACCCCTCCACTTT. This encodes CASSLDQSSYNSPLHF. The rearrangement links TRBV5-1 to TRBJ1-6; D remains ambiguous. CDR1 and CDR2 (germline): SGHRS, YFSETQ. V gave up 0 bases and J gave up 0 bases, with 7 bases separating them. This CDR3 spans 16 amino acids.

The genes are TRBV6-2 or TRBV6-3 and TRBJ2-2; possibly TRBD1 for D (6 bases). Looked up from germline, CDR1 is MNHEY and CDR2 is SVGEGT. The CDR3 runs 15 residues. Trimming pared 7 bases from V and 4 bases from J, leaving 16 bases between. The CDR3 spells CASIASGVRTGELFF. The DNA of the CDR3 is TGTGCCAGCATCGCATCAGGGGTTCGCACCGGGGAGCTGTTTTTT.

The chain couples TRBV4-3 to TRBJ2-6; D is unclear. Germline CDR1 is LGHNA and CDR2 is YSLEER. With 1 base removed from V and 0 bases from J, the gap between germline ends came to 10 bases. CDR3 size: 17 residues. The CDR3: CASSQAVQSSGANVLTF. The CDR3 nucleotides are TGCGCCAGCAGCCAAGCGGTGCAGAGCTCTGGGGCCAACGTCCTGACTTTC.

The sample holds a few counts of this clonotype. The chain joins TRBV5-6 to TRBJ2-1, with 9 bases matching TRBD1. Per the germline V gene, CDR1 is SGHDT and CDR2 is YYEEEE. This CDR3 has 15 residues. The junction had 12 bases not matched to a gene; V was cut back by 4 bases and J by 10 bases. CDR3 coding DNA: TGTGCCAGCAGCCCGCGGACAGGGGTTACCTACGAGCAGTTCTTC. Amino acid sequence: CASSPRTGVTYEQFF.

The V and J genes are TRBV5-4 and TRBJ2-7; possible D gene TRBD2, 7 bases. The CDR3 is 15 residues long. V was trimmed by 2 bases and J by 7 bases, leaving 19 bases between them. Germline V lookup: CDR1 SGHNT, CDR2 YYREEE (reference sequence). The CDR3 DNA sequence: TGTGCCAGCAGCTTCAATCGACGGGGGGCGGGGGAGCAGTACTTC. It codes for CASSFNRRGAGEQYF. The complete variable domain, with remaining parts taken from reference TRBV5-4 and TRBJ2-7, reads ETGVTQSPTHLIKTRGQQVTLRCSSQSGHNTVSWYQQALGQGPQFIFQYYREEENGRGNFPPRFSGLQFPNYSSELNVNALELDDSALYLCASSFNRRGAGEQYFGPGTRLTVT.

This clonotype was detected ten times or more. V is TRBV4-2 and J is TRBJ2-1; 14 positions match TRBD2. Germline V gene lookup returns CDR1 LGHNA and CDR2 YNFKEQ. V lost 1 base to trimming and J lost 5 bases; unmatched junction nucleotides: 1. CDR3 size: 16 residues. The CDR3 bases are TGTGCCAGCAGCCAAGGGGGACTAGCGGGAGACAATGAGCAGTTCTTC. Amino acid sequence: CASSQGGLAGDNEQFF.

There are many counts of this clonotype. This sequence joins TRBV7-9 and TRBJ2-5, with 8 bases matching TRBD2. J lost 1 base, V lost 3 bases, and 1 base had no gene match. The CDR3 is 14 residues long. CDR1 is SEHNR and CDR2 is FQNEAQ in the germline V gene (reference sequence). The CDR3 nucleotides are TGTGCCAGCAGCTTCGGGACTAGCCAAGAGACCCAGTACTTC. Translation: CASSFGTSQETQYF.

This clonotype was found many times. The chain employs TRBV25-1 and TRBJ2-1; possible D gene TRBD2, 5 bases. Trimming pared 0 bases from V and 6 bases from J, leaving 15 bases between. CDR1 is MGHDK, CDR2 SYGVNS, per germline. The CDR3 consists of 16 residues. In DNA form, the CDR3 reads TGTGCCAGCAGTGAATACGGGTGGAGGTCAAGCAATGAGCAGTTCTTC. It is translated as CASSEYGWRSSNEQFF.

The V and J genes are TRBV24-1 and TRBJ2-3; 7 nucleotides match TRBD2. Trimming removed 3 bases from V and 0 bases from J; junction bases left unmatched: 8. The CDR3 has 17 residues. CDR1 is KGHDR and CDR2 is SFDVKD in the germline V gene. CDR3 DNA: TGTGCCACCAGTGATCCTCGGGACTACTCTAGCACAGATACGCAGTATTTT. This sequence encodes CATSDPRDYSSTDTQYF.

This chain links TRBV15 with TRBJ1-2, with 12 bases matching TRBD1. This CDR3 region has 17 residues. The ends lost 2 bases at V and 5 bases at J; junction bases unmatched: 9. Germline CDR1 LNHNV, CDR2 YYDKDF (reference sequence). DNA for the CDR3: TGTGCCACCAGCAGAAGGGGGGACAGGGGGCGAGTTTATGGCTACACCTTC. Amino acids: CATSRRGDRGRVYGYTF. Using reference TRBV15 and TRBJ1-2 for the parts outside the CDR3, the full variable domain is DAMVIQNPRYQVTQFGKPVTLSCSQTLNHNVMYWYQQKSSQAPKLLFHYYDKDFNNEADTPDNFQSRRPNTSFCFLDIRSPGLGDTAMYLCATSRRGDRGRVYGYTFGSGTRLTVV.

This clonotype was seen many times. A much larger clone differs from this one at a single base, so this may be a read error. The J gene is TRBJ2-1, the V gene TRBV7-2; 7 bases map to TRBD2. From germline, CDR1 is SGHTA and CDR2 FQGNSA. The CDR3 totals 15 residues. Unmatched junction bases numbered 13, after V lost 5 bases and J lost 9 bases. The CDR3 here is CASSAWGGQRGEQFF. Here the CDR3 DNA reads TGTGCCAGCAGCGCATGGGGGGGTCAAAGGGGTGAGCAGTTCTTC. The whole variable domain, filled in from reference TRBV7-2 and TRBJ2-1, reads GAGVSQSPSNKVTEKGKDVELRCDPISGHTALYWYRQSLGQGLEFLIYFQGNSAPDKSGLPSDRFSAERTGGSVSTLTIQRTQQEDSAVYLCASSAWGGQRGEQFFGPGTRLTVL.

This clonotype has just a few counts. The rearrangement links TRBV5-1 to TRBJ2-3; 10 nucleotides line up with TRBD2. Germline V gives CDR1 SGHRS, CDR2 YFSETQ. This CDR3 spans 18 amino acids. V was pared by 2 bases and J by 5 bases, with 14 bases of the junction left unmatched. The DNA of the CDR3 is TGCGCCAGCAGCTTTCAACCTAGCGGGGGATATTCTTTAGATACGCAGTATTTT. Amino acid sequence: CASSFQPSGGYSLDTQYF. The entire variable domain, with the rest obtained from reference TRBV5-1 and TRBJ2-3, is as follows: KAGVTQTPRYLIKTRGQQVTLSCSPISGHRSVSWYQQTPGQGLQFLFEYFSETQRNKGNFPGRFSGRQFSNSRSEMNVSTLELGDSALYLCASSFQPSGGYSLDTQYFGPGTRLTVL.

This clonotype has only a few counts. This chain links TRBV12-3 or TRBV12-4 with TRBJ1-4; TRBD1 is a possible D gene (5 bases). Trimming pared 3 bases from V and 2 bases from J, leaving 13 bases between. The CDR3 is made up of 16 amino acids. The CDR3 protein is CASSFLRGFTNEKLFF. The CDR3 coding sequence is TGTGCCAGCAGTTTTTTGCGGGGGTTTACTAATGAAAAACTGTTTTTT.

The table lists this clonotype with many counts. This chain links TRBV3-1 with TRBJ1-2; 7 bases line up with TRBD1. CDR3 length: 11 residues. Germline V gene lookup returns CDR1 LGHDT and CDR2 YNNKEL (reference sequence). V was pared by 3 bases and J by 10 bases, with 2 bases of the junction left unmatched. In nucleotides, the CDR3 is TGTGCCAGCAGCCAGGGACAGAACTACACCTTC. Translating gives CASSQGQNYTF.

This clonotype was seen a single time. The chain links TRBV10-3 to TRBJ1-3; 12 bases fit TRBD1. The V gene's germline CDR1 is ENHRY and CDR2 SYGVKD. The CDR3 is 16 amino acids. After removal of 10 bases from V and 0 bases from J, the junction contained 7 bases not matched to a gene. The CDR3 DNA reads as TGTGCCAGCGAGGGACAGGGGGCGTCCTCTGGAAACACCATATATTTT. Translated: CASEGQGASSGNTIYF.

This clonotype was counted between two and nine times. J is TRBJ1-2 and V is TRBV14; D call uncertain. The CDR3 consists of 14 residues. Germline values: CDR1 SGHDN, CDR2 FVKESK. V was pared by 0 bases and J by 4 bases, with 9 bases between. The CDR3 DNA is TGTGCCAGCAGCCAAGAGTATCGGGGCTATGGCTACACCTTC. Translation: CASSQEYRGYGYTF.

The V and J genes are TRBV20-1 and TRBJ2-7, with D possibly being TRBD1 (5 bases). Germline CDR1 DFQATT, CDR2 SNEGSKA (reference sequence). This CDR3 contains 13 residues. Trimming stripped 6 bases from V and 3 bases from J, with 15 bases between. CDR3 in DNA: TGCAGTGCCTACCATGACAGAGACTACGAGCAGTACTTC. The encoded protein is CSAYHDRDYEQYF.

This sequence joins TRBV7-2 and TRBJ2-7; D gene ambiguous. The CDR3 covers 12 residues. Trimming removed 4 bases from V and 4 bases from J, with 8 bases in between. CDR1 is SGHTA, CDR2 FQGNSA, per germline. The DNA for the CDR3 is TGTGCCAGCAGCTCCAAACTATACGAGCAGTACTTC. Translating gives CASSSKLYEQYF.

In its sample, this clonotype was seen a few times. The chain couples TRBV7-2 to TRBJ2-7, with D perhaps matching TRBD1 (6 bases). CDR1 SGHTA and CDR2 FQGNSA come from the germline V gene. The CDR3 extends over 14 amino acids. Trimming cost V 5 bases and J 2 bases, with 13 bases left between them. The CDR3 loop is CASSTWTDTYEQYF. The DNA of the CDR3 is TGTGCCAGCAGCACCTGGACAGATACCTACGAGCAGTACTTC.

This clonotype has just a few counts. CDR3 nucleotides: TGTGCCTGGAGCAAGGTTTCGGGCCTAAGGAACACTGAAGCTTTCTTT. It encodes CAWSKVSGLRNTEAFF. The chain recombines TRBV30 with TRBJ1-1; D uncertain. The CDR3 consists of 16 residues. Germline V gives CDR1 GTSNPN, CDR2 SVGIG (reference sequence). V was shortened by 3 bases and J by 1 base, with 18 bases between the two germline ends.

As to this clonotype: This clone may be a read error of a much larger clone one base away. The V gene is TRBV6-2 or TRBV6-3, the J gene TRBJ2-1; 13 bases line up with TRBD2. CDR1 and CDR2 from the germline V gene are MNHEY and SVGEGT. The CDR3 has 17 amino acids. After removal of 8 bases from V and 7 bases from J, the junction contained 14 bases not matched to a gene. The CDR3 reads CASGYGLAGAGWNEQFF. The CDR3 DNA follows: TGTGCCAGCGGATACGGACTAGCGGGGGCTGGGTGGAATGAGCAGTTCTTC.

Ten or more counts support this clonotype. V usage is TRBV4-2 and J usage is TRBJ2-2; no reliable D call. Trimming pared 1 base from V and 4 bases from J, leaving 13 bases between. Looked up from germline, CDR1 is LGHNA and CDR2 is YNFKEQ. This CDR3 spans 16 amino acids. Here the CDR3 reads CASSQVGALGTGELFF. CDR3 DNA sequence: TGTGCCAGCAGCCAAGTAGGAGCGCTGGGCACCGGGGAGCTGTTTTTT.